Each of the 17 T cell receptor beta chains below was sequenced from the same sample in a study of T cells after yellow fever vaccination. TCRdb analysed the 5' RACE reads with MiXCR anew, one entry per CDR3 protein. The sample includes approximately 150,000 distinct CDR3 sequences, 7% to 9% of them seen just once. The sequences come from CD4+ T cells sorted from PBMCs, collected 5 days after the yellow fever booster vaccination. Every receptor here comes from a man aged 25 to 40 who received the YFV17D yellow fever vaccine.

The sample holds many counts of this clonotype. This rearrangement joins TRBV7-2 to TRBJ2-1, with no clear D. The V and J ends lost 0 bases and 4 bases respectively, with 1 base between them. The CDR3 has 12 amino acids. Per the germline V gene, CDR1 is SGHTA and CDR2 is FQGNSA. The CDR3 sequence: CASSLAYNEQFF. CDR3 bases: TGTGCCAGCAGCTTAGCGTACAATGAGCAGTTCTTC.

This clonotype has a count of ten or more. The chain recombines TRBV29-1 with TRBJ2-5; D uncertain. The CDR3 totals 14 residues. CDR1 is SQVTM and CDR2 is ANQGSEA in the germline V gene. Trimming removed 0 bases at V and 1 base at J, with 9 bases between. The CDR3 loop reads CSVEEKGSQETQYF. The CDR3 DNA reads TGCAGCGTTGAAGAAAAGGGAAGCCAAGAGACCCAGTACTTC.

The table lists this clonotype with a few counts. This chain joins TRBV5-6 and TRBJ2-5; TRBD1 matches 7 bases. The CDR3 has 13 amino acids. V dropped 4 bases and J dropped 5; count of bases not matched to a gene: 5. Germline V gives CDR1 SGHDT, CDR2 YYEEEE. Here the CDR3 DNA reads TGTGCCAGCAGCACAACAGGGGTTGAGACCCAGTACTTC. Residues: CASSTTGVETQYF.

This clonotype has a count of ten or more. This chain connects TRBV6-5 to TRBJ2-2, with D possibly being TRBD1 (6 bases). Per germline, CDR1 MNHEY and CDR2 SVGAGI. The CDR3 length is 15 residues. V lost 0 bases, J lost 4 bases, and 9 bases lay in between. CDR3 coding DNA: TGTGCCAGCAGTTACTCGACAGGTCGCACCGGGGAGCTGTTTTTT. Amino acid sequence: CASSYSTGRTGELFF.

The chain is built from TRBV9 and TRBJ2-2, with D uncertain. Trimming took 0 bases from V and 6 from J, leaving 3 bases between them. CDR3 size: 12 residues. Germline loops: CDR1 SGDLS, CDR2 YYNGEE. CDR3 sequence (DNA): TGTGCCAGCAGCGTAGGGTCCGGGGAGCTGTTTTTT. Translating it yields CASSVGSGELFF.

The rearrangement joins TRBV24-1 to TRBJ2-2, with D tentatively TRBD2 (6 bases). Germline V gene data show CDR1 as KGHDR and CDR2 as SFDVKD. Deletions cut 10 bases from V and 2 bases from J, with 13 bases between. The CDR3 contains 14 residues. The CDR3 nucleotides read TGTGCCACTCGCCCGGGAGCTAACACCGGGGAGCTGTTTTTT. It encodes CATRPGANTGELFF.

The sample holds a few counts of this clonotype. V and J are TRBV30 and TRBJ2-1; 8 bases line up with TRBD2. There are 14 residues in the CDR3. With V trimmed by 4 bases and J by 0 bases, 2 bases remained unmatched. Germline V gene lookup returns CDR1 GTSNPN and CDR2 SVGIG (reference sequence). The CDR3 DNA follows: TGTGCCTGGAATAGCGGGAACTCCTACAATGAGCAGTTCTTC. Protein sequence: CAWNSGNSYNEQFF. The full variable domain, with the rest looked up from reference TRBV30 and TRBJ2-1, is SQTIHQWPATLVQPVGSPLSLECTVEGTSNPNLYWYRQAAGRGLQLLFYSVGIGQISSEVPQNLSASRPQDRQFILSSKKLLLSDSGFYLCAWNSGNSYNEQFFGPGTRLTVL.

Ten or more counts support this clonotype. The chain couples TRBV20-1 to TRBJ2-1; tentative D call: TRBD1 (6 bases). V shed 3 bases and J shed 8 bases, with 14 bases lying between them. Looked up from germline, CDR1 is DFQATT and CDR2 is SNEGSKA (reference sequence). This CDR3 spans 13 amino acids. In nucleotides, the CDR3 is TGCAGTGCTAGTCGGGCAGAGGGGGATGAGCAGTTCTTC. Translated: CSASRAEGDEQFF.

Ten or more counts support this clonotype. V and J are TRBV15 and TRBJ2-2, with TRBD2 identical over 10 bases. This CDR3 is 15 amino acids long. With 3 bases clipped from V and 5 bases from J, the junction kept 3 bases outside the gene matches. Germline CDR1 and CDR2: LNHNV and YYDKDF (reference sequence). CDR3 in DNA: TGTGCCACCAGCAGGTTAGCGGGAGGAACCGGGGAGCTGTTTTTT. Amino acids: CATSRLAGGTGELFF.

This clonotype was counted many times. The chain is built from TRBV7-2 and TRBJ1-1; D remains unclear. This CDR3 has 16 residues. V was clipped by 3 bases and J by 0 bases, with 14 bases between them. Germline lookup yields CDR1 SGHTA and CDR2 FQGNSA. CDR3 region: CASSLGGISMNTEAFF. The CDR3 nucleotides read TGTGCCAGCAGCTTGGGAGGGATCTCAATGAACACTGAAGCTTTCTTT.

V and J are TRBV7-9 and TRBJ2-7, with 7 bases lining up with TRBD2. The junction had 8 bases not matched to a gene; V was cut back by 4 bases and J by 2 bases. The CDR3 has 15 amino acids. Germline CDR1 is SEHNR and CDR2 is FQNEAQ (reference sequence). CDR3 protein: CASSSLAGVTYEQYF. CDR3 DNA: TGTGCCAGCAGCTCACTGGCGGGAGTTACCTACGAGCAGTACTTC.

This clonotype showed up many times. The V call is TRBV28, the J call TRBJ2-7; TRBD2 matches at 10 bases. V dropped 4 bases and J dropped 2; count of bases not matched to a gene: 8. CDR1 is MDHEN and CDR2 is SYDVKM in the germline V gene. This CDR3 is 16 amino acids long. CDR3 loop: CASSSPPSGSTYEQYF. The CDR3 DNA reads as TGTGCCAGCAGTTCCCCCCCTAGCGGGAGTACCTACGAGCAGTACTTC.

This clonotype occurred many times. The gene calls are TRBV29-1 and TRBJ2-3; no clear D. Deletions cut 4 bases from V and 6 bases from J, with 8 bases between. The germline V gene encodes CDR1 SQVTM and CDR2 ANQGSEA. This CDR3 has 11 residues. CDR3 in DNA: TGCAGCGTTGCGGCTTCTGATACGCAGTATTTT. Encoded protein: CSVAASDTQYF.

This clonotype appeared many times. V usage is TRBV28 and J usage is TRBJ2-7; D is ambiguous. CDR1 is MDHEN, CDR2 SYDVKM, per germline. Trimming removed 8 bases at V and 0 bases at J, with 20 bases between. The CDR3 loop spans 16 amino acids. The CDR3 loop reads CASASPSVVTSYEQYF. The CDR3 DNA follows: TGTGCCAGCGCATCTCCCTCGGTCGTTACCTCCTACGAGCAGTACTTC. The variable domain in full, completed from reference TRBV28 and TRBJ2-7, reads DVKVTQSSRYLVKRTGEKVFLECVQDMDHENMFWYRQDPGLGLRLIYFSYDVKMKEKGDIPEGYSVSREKKERFSLILESASTNQTSMYLCASASPSVVTSYEQYFGPGTRLTVT.

V usage is TRBV20-1 and J usage is TRBJ2-5; 14 bases fit TRBD2. This CDR3 spans 15 amino acids. CDR1 is DFQATT and CDR2 is SNEGSKA in the germline V gene (reference sequence). V lost 5 bases and J lost 5; bases outside the gene matches: 7. The CDR3 nucleotides read TGCAGTGCTCATCGGACTAGCGGGAGGTTGGAGACCCAGTACTTC. Protein product: CSAHRTSGRLETQYF.

Turning to this clonotype: This may arise from a read error, as a much more abundant clone is one base away. This CDR3 is missing its conserved last phenylalanine or tryptophan, likely due to a read error. The rearrangement uses TRBV7-2 and TRBJ2-5, with unresolved D. The CDR3 is 13 residues long. CDR1 and CDR2 from the germline V gene are SGHTA and FQGNSA. Between the trimmed V and J ends, which lost 6 bases and 3 bases, there was a span of 11 bases. Written as DNA, the CDR3 is TGTGCCAGCAGGCTGGGGAATAAAGAGACCCAGTACTTA. Its protein is CASRLGNKETQYL.

In this sample, this clonotype turned up many times. This rearrangement joins TRBV20-1 to TRBJ2-7, with D possibly being TRBD1 (7 bases). Looked up from germline, CDR1 is DFQATT and CDR2 is SNEGSKA (reference sequence). This CDR3 has 15 amino acids. Between the trimmed V and J ends, which lost 6 bases and 3 bases, there was a span of 21 bases. DNA for the CDR3: TGCAGTGCCCAGGGGGGTGGGCAGGGTCTCTACGAGCAGTACTTC. It specifies CSAQGGGQGLYEQYF.